This T cell receptor (beta chain) originates from a study of blood T cell repertoires in COVID-19 (dated by TCRdb to about 2020). About the study as a whole: Samples from collaborators originated in the United States, Italy and Spain and spanned both the acute and convalescent phases of COVID-19. The repertoires were released in a freely available public database meant as a resource for research on the immune response to SARS-CoV-2. Nearly every sample came with metadata listing a de-identified subject ID, COVID-19 status, age in years and sex. HLA class I and class II types, where available, came from metadata supplied by the sample provider rather than from assay-based typing. Subjects who had been exposed to COVID-19, were actively infected with it, or had recovered from it provided the deeply sampled blood TCRbeta repertoires that made up the dataset. The material from the prospective study consisted of cDNA or gDNA derived from T cells, B-cell-depleted T cells, or PBMCs. The samples were drawn from two sources: the first 160 participants of the ongoing ImmuneRACE study, and 1,200 or so subjects contributed by 6 global collaborators.

This clone was observed a handful of times. Its antigen is currently not known. No much larger clone is present one base from it, and per-base qualities are unavailable. Another Seattle source contributed samples from volunteer blood donors who had recovered from COVID-19. The collaborating institutions used their own protocols to collect whole blood in K2EDTA tubes. Collaborator samples were shipped for TCRbeta analysis as frozen whole blood, isolated PBMCs, or DNA extracted from either sample type. V and J lose 4 bases and 0 bases, and a span of 7 bases separates them. The CDR3 holds 14 amino acids from the cysteine to the phenylalanine. The sequence is cut down to CDR3 DNA, 42 bases in frame from base 1. Sequences LNHDA (CDR1) and SQIVND (CDR2) are obtained from the germline V gene (reference sequence). Overall study outcomes, separate from this receptor: The quantity of clinical and demographic metadata differed by source and by participant and was supplied without curation.

TCRbeta CDR3 regions were amplified from genomic DNA by means of the immunoSEQ Assay, a bias-controlled multiplex PCR. Per the original workflow: The number of nucleated cells in each sample was estimated from the amplification of reference gene primers within the assay. To quantify the absolute abundance of each unique TCRbeta CDR3 rearrangement, sequence reads were collapsed and filtered. For each sample, productive Simpson clonality was calculated as the square root of Simpson's diversity index over productive rearrangements. TCRdb retrieved this table from immuneACCESS and kept in-frame rearrangements only. Not all clones are present; in checked studies, unresolved V genes account for under half, and no reason is known for the remainder. V, J and clone size derive from that table, while D and trimming were established from the DNA sequence. This sample lists over 200,000 clones; more than 70% were detected once. Around 0.99% of the sample comes from the top ten.

The V and J genes are TRBV19 and TRBJ2-1, with a weak D call of TRBD2 (6 bases match). The specimen sequenced was peripheral blood. The receptor was isolated from a woman aged 40 to 49 who had recovered from COVID-19. In nucleotide form, the sequence is TGTGCCAGTAGTAGCGGGAACTCCTACAATGAGCAGTTCTTC. Its product reads: CASSSGNSYNEQFF.